Below are 6 T cell receptor beta chains sequenced from a single sample in a study of tissue T cells after allogeneic stem cell transplantation. Assay used: immunoSEQ multiplex PCR; TCRdb lists only in-frame clones, some missing. The repertoire holds under 3,000 clones, roughly 50% seen once, with approximately 28% in the top ten. Noted time point: mouse harvest day 7 after allogeneic transplant. Tail vein injection delivered 10^7 T-cell-depleted bone marrow cells and 10^6 splenic CD5+ T cells. Sequencing input: spleen. Receptors were obtained from a female BALB/c mouse given C57BL/6 T cells with graft-versus-host disease after an allogeneic hematopoietic cell transplant.

This clone has just one count. Gene names and germline refer to mouse. From the germline J gene comes the end of the CDR3, since the read stops 1 residue before it. This chain joins TRBV26 and TRBJ2-3; TRBD1 is a possible D gene (5 bases). This CDR3 comprises 14 residues. V gave up 2 bases and J gave up 2 bases, with 8 bases separating them. Germline CDR1 is KGHPV and CDR2 is FQNQEV (reference sequence). The sequenced part of the CDR3 DNA is TGTGCCAGCAGTCTGCCAGGGATTGCAGAAACGCTGTAT. Amino acids: CASSLPGIAETLY. The full CDR3 reads CASSLPGIAETLYF.

In this sample, this clone turned up a few times. Genes here carry mouse names. This CDR3 is CASSDPENSGNTLYF. Partial CDR3 DNA: TGTGCCAGCAGTGATCCGGAGAATTCTGGAAATACGCTCTAT. The chain links TRBV13-3 to TRBJ1-3; D is ambiguous. The sequenced fragment ends 1 residue before the CDR3 boundary, so the rest is inferred from the germline J gene. Germline-derived CDR1 and CDR2 are NNHDY and SYVADS. The CDR3 spans 15 residues. Trimming shortened V by 1 base and J by 0 bases, and 8 bases separated the two germline ends.

Remarks on this clone: The gene symbols are mouse symbols. Sequencing ends 1 residue short of the CDR3 end; the germline J gene provides the rest. The V and J genes are TRBV20 and TRBJ2-5; 8 bases agree with TRBD2. The germline V gene has CDR1 GFQATS and CDR2 STVNSAI. The CDR3 has 12 amino acids. J was trimmed by 8 bases and V by 0 bases; bases with no gene match: 1. The CDR3: CGARDTGGTQYF. CDR3 DNA (partial): TGTGGTGCTAGGGACACTGGGGGCACCCAGTAC. The full variable domain, its missing parts supplied by reference TRBV20 and TRBJ2-5, is GALVYQYPRRTICKSGTSMRMECQAVGFQATSVAWYRQSPQKTFELIALSTVNSAIKYEQNFTQEKFPISHPNLSFSSMTVLNAYLEDRGLYLCGARDTGGTQYFGPGTRLLVL.

This clone is medium-sized in the sample. Mouse names are used for the genes. Sequencing ends 1 residue short of the CDR3 end; the germline J gene provides the rest. V is TRBV12-1 and J is TRBJ2-1; TRBD2 aligns across 8 bases. This CDR3 is 16 amino acids long. Germline V CDR1 and CDR2: SGHSN, HYEKVE. The V segment lost 0 bases and the J segment 0 bases; nucleotides outside the gene matches: 3. Incomplete CDR3 DNA: TGTGCCAGCTCTCTCTGGGGGGGATATAACTATGCTGAGCAGTTC. Protein sequence: CASSLWGGYNYAEQF. The CDR3 in its entirety is CASSLWGGYNYAEQFF.

In regard to this clone: Each gene name is a mouse one. The read gets to within 1 residue of the CDR3 end, and the germline J gene fills in the rest. The chain employs TRBV1 and TRBJ1-4; D might be TRBD1 (6 bases). There are 16 residues in the CDR3. The V end lost 2 bases, the J end lost 0 bases, and 10 bases lay between the germline ends. The V gene's germline CDR1 is NSQYPW and CDR2 LRSPGD (reference sequence). CDR3 loop: CTCSARQGISNERLFF. The DNA read from the CDR3 is TGCACCTGCAGTGCACGGCAGGGGATTTCCAACGAAAGATTATTT.

As regards this clone: Each gene name is a mouse one. The read falls 1 residue short of the CDR3 end, and the missing part is taken from the germline J gene. The chain is built from TRBV13-2 and TRBJ1-5; 8 bases agree with TRBD1. This CDR3 spans 15 amino acids. V lost 1 base and J lost 1; bases outside the gene matches: 1. Germline values: CDR1 NNHNN, CDR2 SYGAGS (reference sequence). The DNA read from the CDR3 is TGTGCCAGCGGTGATCGGGACAGGAACAACCAGGCTCCGCTT. Translation gives CASGDRDRNNQAPL. Given in full, the CDR3 is CASGDRDRNNQAPLF.